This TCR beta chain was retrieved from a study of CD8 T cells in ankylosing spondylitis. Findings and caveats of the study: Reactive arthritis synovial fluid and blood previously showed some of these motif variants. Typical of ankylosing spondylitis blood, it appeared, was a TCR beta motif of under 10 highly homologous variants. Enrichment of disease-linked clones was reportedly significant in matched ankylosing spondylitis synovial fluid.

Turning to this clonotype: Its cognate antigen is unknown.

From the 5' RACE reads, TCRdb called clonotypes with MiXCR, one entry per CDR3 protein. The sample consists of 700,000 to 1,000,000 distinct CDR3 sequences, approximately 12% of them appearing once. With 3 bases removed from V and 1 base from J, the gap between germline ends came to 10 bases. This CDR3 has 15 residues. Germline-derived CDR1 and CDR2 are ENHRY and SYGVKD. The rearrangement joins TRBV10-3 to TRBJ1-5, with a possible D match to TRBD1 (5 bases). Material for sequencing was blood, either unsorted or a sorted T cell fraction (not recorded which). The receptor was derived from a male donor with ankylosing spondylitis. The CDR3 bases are TGTGCCATCAGTGAAGGCAGGGCGAGCAATCAGCCCCAGCATTTT. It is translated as CAISEGRASNQPQHF.